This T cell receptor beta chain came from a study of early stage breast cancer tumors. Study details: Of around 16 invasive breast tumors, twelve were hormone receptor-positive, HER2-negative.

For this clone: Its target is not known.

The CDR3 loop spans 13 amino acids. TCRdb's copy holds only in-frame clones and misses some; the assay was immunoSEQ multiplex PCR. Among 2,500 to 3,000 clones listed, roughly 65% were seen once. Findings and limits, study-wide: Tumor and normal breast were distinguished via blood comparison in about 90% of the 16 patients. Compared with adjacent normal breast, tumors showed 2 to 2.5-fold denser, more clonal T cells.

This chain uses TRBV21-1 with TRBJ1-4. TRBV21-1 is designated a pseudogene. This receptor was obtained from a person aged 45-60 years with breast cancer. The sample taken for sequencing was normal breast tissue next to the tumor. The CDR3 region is CARTGTPNEKLFF. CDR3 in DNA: TGTGCCAGAACCGGGACGCCAAATGAAAAACTGTTTTTT.